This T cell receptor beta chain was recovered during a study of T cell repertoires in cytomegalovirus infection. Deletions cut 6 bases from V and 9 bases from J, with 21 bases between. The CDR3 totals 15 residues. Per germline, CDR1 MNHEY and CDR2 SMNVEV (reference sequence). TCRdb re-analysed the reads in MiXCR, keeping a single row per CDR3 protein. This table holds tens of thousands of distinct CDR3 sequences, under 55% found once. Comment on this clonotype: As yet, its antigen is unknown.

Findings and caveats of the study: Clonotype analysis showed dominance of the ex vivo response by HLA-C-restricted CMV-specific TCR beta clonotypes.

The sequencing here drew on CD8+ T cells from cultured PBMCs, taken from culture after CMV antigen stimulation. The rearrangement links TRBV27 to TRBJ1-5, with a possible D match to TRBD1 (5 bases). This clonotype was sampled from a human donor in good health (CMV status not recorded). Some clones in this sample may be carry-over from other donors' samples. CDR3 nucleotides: TGTGCCAGCAGCCTAGGGACCGAGAGGGAAGGGCCCCAGCATTTT. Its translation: CASSLGTEREGPQHF.